Below, 25 T cell receptor beta chains from the same sample are listed, as sequenced in a study of blood T cell repertoires in COVID-19. TCRdb keeps only in-frame clones here, not all; method: immunoSEQ multiplex PCR. This sample carries around 250,000 clones, about 88% of them seen once, and the ten largest clones take roughly 1.6%. Sequencing was carried out using PBMCs or T cells enriched from blood (not recorded which). Receptors were obtained from a woman aged 50 to 60 who had recovered from COVID-19.

This chain uses TRBV12-3 or TRBV12-4 with TRBJ2-1; weak D call: TRBD2 (5 bases). The CDR3 is made up of 12 amino acids. The V end was cut by 6 bases, the J end by 12 bases, with 15 bases between. CDR3 nucleotides: TGTGCCAGCAGCAAGACCGATCTAGCGCAGTTCTTC. It codes for CASSKTDLAQFF.

The chain is built from TRBV28 and TRBJ2-7; TRBD2 aligns across 10 bases. Germline-derived CDR1 and CDR2 are MDHEN and SYDVKM. This CDR3 spans 12 amino acids. Trimming cost V 8 bases and J 3 bases; bases outside gene matches: 1. This CDR3 is CASSSGSYEQYF. DNA for the CDR3: TGTGCCAGCTCTAGCGGGAGCTACGAGCAGTACTTC. The full variable domain, in which reference TRBV28 and TRBJ2-7 provide the parts outside the CDR3, is DVKVTQSSRYLVKRTGEKVFLECVQDMDHENMFWYRQDPGLGLRLIYFSYDVKMKEKGDIPEGYSVSREKKERFSLILESASTNQTSMYLCASSSGSYEQYFGPGTRLTVT.

A single count supports this clone. V is TRBV16 and J is TRBJ2-5, with 7 bases fitting TRBD1. Germline CDR1 is KGHSY and CDR2 is FQNENV. Trimming took 6 bases from V and 7 from J; bases not matched to a gene: 8. This CDR3 region has 13 residues. The CDR3 reads CASSWQGEGTQYF. In nucleotides, the CDR3 is TGTGCCAGCAGTTGGCAGGGGGAAGGGACCCAGTACTTC.

The chain recombines TRBV19 with TRBJ1-4; D is perhaps TRBD1 (6 bases). CDR1 and CDR2 from the germline V gene are LNHDA and SQIVND (reference sequence). The CDR3 has 14 amino acids. The ends were cut back, 7 bases at V and 6 bases at J, with 15 bases in the middle. Written as DNA, the CDR3 is TGTGCCAGTAAACAGGGCGGCGGAGATGAAAAACTGTTTTTT. Translation gives CASKQGGGDEKLFF.

The chain couples TRBV18 to TRBJ1-2; D is unresolved. This CDR3 spans 14 amino acids. CDR1 and CDR2 (germline): KGHSH, LQKENI. Trimming pared 0 bases from V and 5 bases from J, leaving 10 bases between. The DNA of the CDR3 is TGTGCCAGCTCACCACCTATGTCAGAATATGGCTACACCTTC. Protein product: CASSPPMSEYGYTF.

This rearrangement joins TRBV25-1 to TRBJ1-1; D gene ambiguous. V dropped 6 bases and J dropped 1 base, with 15 bases sitting between them. This CDR3 has 15 amino acids. The germline gives CDR1 MGHDK, CDR2 SYGVNS. The CDR3 DNA follows: TGTGCCAGCAGCGTAACGTCTAGGAGGAACACTGAAGCTTTCTTT. It encodes CASSVTSRRNTEAFF. Filled out from reference TRBV25-1 and TRBJ1-1, the complete variable domain reads EADIYQTPRYLVIGTGKKITLECSQTMGHDKMYWYQQDPGMELHLIHYSYGVNSTEKGDLSSESTVSRIRTEHFPLTLESARPSHTSQYLCASSVTSRRNTEAFFGQGTRLTVV.

This clone has only one observation. The chain uses TRBV6-5 and TRBJ1-2; D ambiguous. CDR1 is MNHEY and CDR2 is SVGAGI in the germline V gene. The CDR3 extends over 11 amino acids. V was clipped by 4 bases and J by 6 bases, with 6 bases between them. In nucleotides, the CDR3 is TGTGCCAGCAGTTCCTTCGATGGCTACACCTTC. As protein: CASSSFDGYTF.

The rearrangement joins TRBV7-9 to TRBJ1-1; D possibly corresponds to TRBD1 (5 bases). The CDR3 loop spans 15 amino acids. Deletions cut 5 bases from V and 1 base from J, with 14 bases between. Germline CDR1 reads SEHNR; CDR2 reads FQNEAQ (reference sequence). CDR3 residues: CASSPKEGPNTEAFF. The CDR3 region has the DNA TGTGCCAGCAGCCCCAAGGAGGGGCCGAACACTGAAGCTTTCTTT. The full variable domain, with the rest looked up from reference TRBV7-9 and TRBJ1-1, is DTGVSQNPRHKITKRGQNVTFRCDPISEHNRLYWYRQTLGQGPEFLTYFQNEAQLEKSRLLSDRFSAERPKGSFSTLEIQRTEQGDSAMYLCASSPKEGPNTEAFFGQGTRLTVV.

The chain is built from TRBV4-1 and TRBJ2-1, with D possibly matching TRBD2 (5 bases). V dropped 1 base and J dropped 6 bases, with 19 bases sitting between them. This CDR3 comprises 17 residues. Germline CDR1 MGHRA, CDR2 YSYEKL. The CDR3 DNA sequence: TGCGCCAGCAGCCAAGGGTTAAGTGGGAGTTTCCCCAATGAGCAGTTCTTC. Its protein is CASSQGLSGSFPNEQFF.

The V gene is TRBV27, the J gene TRBJ2-7, with D tentatively TRBD2 (6 bases). This CDR3 has 15 residues. V lost 4 bases, J lost 6 bases, and 19 bases lay in between. The germline gives CDR1 MNHEY, CDR2 SMNVEV (reference sequence). The CDR3 DNA follows: TGTGCCAGCAGTTCCCCGGGAGCCTTCAGAGGCGAGCAGTACTTC. The encoded protein is CASSSPGAFRGEQYF.

This sequence joins TRBV5-6 and TRBJ1-1; D is possibly TRBD1 (5 bases). The V end lost 0 bases, the J end lost 0 bases, and 9 bases lay between the germline ends. This CDR3 spans 15 amino acids. The germline CDR1 and CDR2 sequences are SGHDT and YYEEEE. The CDR3 nucleotides are TGTGCCAGCAGCTTGGTTCCAGGGTTGAACACTGAAGCTTTCTTT. Translated: CASSLVPGLNTEAFF.

The chain recombines TRBV7-3 with TRBJ2-7; TRBD2 might be the D (6 bases). Per the germline V gene, CDR1 is SGHTA and CDR2 is FQGTGA. This CDR3 has 13 amino acids. V was clipped by 4 bases and J by 6 bases, with 13 bases between them. CDR3 amino acids: CASSSSGASEQYF. The CDR3 DNA is TGTGCCAGCAGCTCATCGGGAGCATCCGAGCAGTACTTC. The full variable domain, with the rest looked up from reference TRBV7-3 and TRBJ2-7, is GAGVSQTPSNKVTEKGKYVELRCDPISGHTALYWYRQSLGQGPEFLIYFQGTGAADDSGLPNDRFFAVRPEGSVSTLKIQRTERGDSAVYLCASSSSGASEQYFGPGTRLTVT.

This chain links TRBV2 with TRBJ1-3, with TRBD1 matching 11 bases. Germline V gene lookup returns CDR1 SNHLY and CDR2 FYNNEI. The CDR3 runs 15 residues. After removal of 5 bases from V and 1 base from J, the junction contained 1 base not matched to a gene. The DNA of the CDR3 is TGTGCCAGCAGTTGGGACAGGGGGTCTGGAAACACCATATATTTT. Translated, it gives CASSWDRGSGNTIYF. Supplemented by reference TRBV2 and TRBJ1-3, the full variable domain reads EPEVTQTPSHQVTQMGQEVILRCVPISNHLYFYWYRQILGQKVEFLVSFYNNEISEKSEIFDDQFSVERPDGSNFTLKIRSTKLEDSAMYFCASSWDRGSGNTIYFGEGSWLTVV.

The V call is TRBV4-3, the J call TRBJ2-1, with D possibly TRBD1 on 6 matching bases. CDR1 and CDR2 (germline): LGHNA, YSLEER. CDR3 length: 13 residues. Trimming took off 3 bases at V and 7 bases at J, with 10 bases between the two ends. The CDR3 DNA reads as TGCGCCAGCAGCCAGTACAGGGTGAATGAGCAGTTCTTC. This encodes CASSQYRVNEQFF.

The CDR3 here is CAISQGELAAYEQYF. The CDR3, as DNA: TGTGCCATCAGTCAAGGGGAACTAGCGGCCTACGAGCAGTACTTC. This chain joins TRBV10-3 and TRBJ2-7; TRBD2 agrees at 8 bases. Germline-derived CDR1 and CDR2 are ENHRY and SYGVKD. Germline trimming cut 5 bases from V and 2 bases from J; bases unmatched to any gene: 8. This CDR3 region has 15 residues.

The rearrangement links TRBV20-1 to TRBJ1-2; TRBD1 might be the D (6 bases). V was trimmed by 5 bases and J by 8 bases, leaving 12 bases between them. From germline, CDR1 is DFQATT and CDR2 SNEGSKA (reference sequence). The CDR3 runs to 11 residues. The CDR3 protein is CSALGGEGYTF. The DNA of the CDR3 is TGCAGTGCTCTAGGGGGGGAAGGCTACACCTTC.

The chain carries TRBV11-1 and TRBJ2-1, with D unresolved. There are 16 residues in the CDR3. The germline V gene encodes CDR1 SGHAT and CDR2 FQDESV (reference sequence). V lost 5 bases to trimming and J lost 0 bases, with 14 bases between them. The DNA of the CDR3 is TGTGCCAGCAGCCCCGGAGACGGTAGCTCCTACAATGAGCAGTTCTTC. Residues: CASSPGDGSSYNEQFF.

The chain has TRBV10-3 and TRBJ2-3; 8 positions match TRBD2. Per germline, CDR1 ENHRY and CDR2 SYGVKD. This CDR3 contains 15 residues. The J segment lost 3 bases and the V segment lost 5 bases, leaving 7 bases of the junction unmatched. CDR3 nucleotides: TGTGCCATCAGTATGTACGGGGGGGGGACAGATACGCAGTATTTT. This sequence encodes CAISMYGGGTDTQYF.

The chain links TRBV19 to TRBJ2-1; D remains unclear. The germline V gene has CDR1 LNHDA and CDR2 SQIVND (reference sequence). This CDR3 contains 10 residues. With 9 bases removed from V and 8 bases from J, the gap between germline ends came to 8 bases. CDR3 in amino acids: CASGRDEQFF. CDR3 nucleotide sequence: TGTGCCAGCGGCCGGGATGAGCAGTTCTTC.

The rearrangement uses TRBV19 and TRBJ1-2; 12 positions match TRBD1. The J segment lost 7 bases and the V segment lost 6 bases, leaving 3 bases of the junction unmatched. CDR1 is LNHDA, CDR2 SQIVND, per germline (reference sequence). The CDR3 spans 13 residues. The CDR3 here is CASRGQGAGGYTF. As DNA, the CDR3 is TGTGCCAGTAGGGGACAGGGGGCCGGTGGCTACACCTTC.

V and J are TRBV9 and TRBJ2-3, with 8 bases that match TRBD2. The CDR3 loop spans 15 amino acids. Germline V lookup: CDR1 SGDLS, CDR2 YYNGEE. V trimming: 0 bases; J trimming: 6 bases; junction bases outside the gene matches: 6. CDR3 coding DNA: TGTGCCAGCAGCGTAGGAGCGGGAGTAACGGATACGCAGTATTTT. It specifies CASSVGAGVTDTQYF.

The chain has TRBV5-5 and TRBJ1-6; D is possibly TRBD1 (5 bases). This CDR3 is built from 18 residues. The germline V gene has CDR1 SGHKS and CDR2 YYEKEE (reference sequence). Trimming took off 3 bases at V and 5 bases at J, with 21 bases between the two ends. The CDR3 is CASSSTRPYRGNNSPLHF. CDR3 in DNA: TGTGCCAGCAGCTCGACGAGACCATACCGGGGGAATAATTCACCCCTCCACTTT.

The rearrangement uses TRBV5-1 and TRBJ1-2, with TRBD1 as a possible D gene (6 bases). V dropped 3 bases and J dropped 4 bases, with 10 bases sitting between them. The CDR3 loop spans 13 amino acids. Germline lookup yields CDR1 SGHRS and CDR2 YFSETQ. The DNA of the CDR3 is TGCGCCAGCAGCTCAGGGGTTAGCTATGGCTACACCTTC. Amino acids: CASSSGVSYGYTF.

This chain links TRBV27 with TRBJ2-3, with 7 bases identical to TRBD1. The CDR3 has 13 residues. The germline CDR1 and CDR2 sequences are MNHEY and SMNVEV (reference sequence). V trimming: 10 bases; J trimming: 1 base; junction bases outside the gene matches: 5. CDR3 bases: TGTGCCACCTCTACAGGGGGCACAGATACGCAGTATTTT. Translation: CATSTGGTDTQYF.

The rearrangement joins TRBV19 to TRBJ1-6; 7 bases are shared with TRBD1. Trimming cost V 5 bases and J 7 bases; bases outside gene matches: 14. The CDR3 is 17 residues long. CDR1 LNHDA and CDR2 SQIVND come from the germline V gene (reference sequence). The CDR3 spells CASSLVRKGTVNSPLHF. DNA of the CDR3: TGTGCCAGTAGTTTAGTCCGCAAAGGGACAGTGAATTCACCCCTCCACTTT.